The clone carrying this TCR beta chain was picked up a small number of times. This sample stems from a study of PD-L1 blockade in urothelial cancer. Study in general: Every 3 weeks, patients received intravenous atezolizumab 1,200 mg, beginning 2014.

The investigators introduced synthetic TCR analog templates into each PCR as spikes. Profiling relied on immunoSEQ multiplex PCR, and the TCRdb table lists in-frame clones only, not all of them. The sample has just under 30,000 clones, more than 70% seen once; the top ten hold roughly 3%. The V and J ends lost 7 bases and 4 bases, in that order; junction bases with no gene match: 9. Germline V CDR1 and CDR2: LNHDA, SQIVND (reference sequence). There are 15 residues in the CDR3. The chain employs TRBV19 and TRBJ2-7; 11 bases align to TRBD2. This sample comprised PBMCs, obtained around atezolizumab (anti-PD-L1) treatment. The clonotype was recovered from a man between 50 and 59 years old with urothelial cancer. Written as DNA, the CDR3 is TGTGCCAGTACCGGTAGAACTAGCGGGAGTTACGAGCAGTACTTC. Protein product: CASTGRTSGSYEQYF.